Below, 22 T cell receptor beta chains from the same sample are listed, as sequenced in a study of blood T cell repertoires in COVID-19. Sequencing was performed with immunoSEQ multiplex PCR; in TCRdb, only in-frame clones are kept and a portion is missing. The table shows a few hundred thousand clones, with roughly 80% occurring only once. Sequencing input: PBMCs or T cells enriched from blood (not recorded which). All receptors come from a man between 50 and 59 years old who had recovered from COVID-19.

The chain combines TRBV7-2 with TRBJ2-3, with D maybe TRBD2 (5 bases). The CDR3 is 13 residues long. Germline V gene data show CDR1 as SGHTA and CDR2 as FQGNSA. V lost 1 base and J lost 13, with 15 bases in between. This CDR3 reads CASSLDRTGREYF. CDR3 nucleotides: TGTGCCAGCAGCTTAGACCGGACGGGAAGGGAGTATTTT.

V gene TRBV28 combines with J gene TRBJ2-4; the D gene is possibly TRBD2 (5 bases). The V end lost 1 base, the J end lost 0 bases, and 10 bases lay between the germline ends. CDR1 and CDR2 from the germline V gene are MDHEN and SYDVKM. The CDR3 has 16 residues. CDR3 DNA: TGTGCCAGCAGTTTATCCTGGAGGATAGCCAAAAACATTCAGTACTTC. Protein: CASSLSWRIAKNIQYF. The full variable domain, rest sourced from reference TRBV28 and TRBJ2-4, is DVKVTQSSRYLVKRTGEKVFLECVQDMDHENMFWYRQDPGLGLRLIYFSYDVKMKEKGDIPEGYSVSREKKERFSLILESASTNQTSMYLCASSLSWRIAKNIQYFGAGTRLSVL.

The table lists this clone with a count of one. The identical CDR3 is also encoded by other nucleotide sequences in the sample. The rearrangement uses TRBV18 and TRBJ1-5; D might be TRBD1 (5 bases). Trimming took off 2 bases at V and 1 base at J, with 6 bases between the two ends. This CDR3 contains 14 residues. Germline V CDR1 and CDR2: KGHSH, LQKENI. As DNA, the CDR3 is TGTGCCAGCTCACCATCAGGGAGCAATCAGCCCCAGCATTTT. Translated: CASSPSGSNQPQHF.

This clone was detected only a few times. The chain couples TRBV19 to TRBJ1-5, with 9 nucleotides matching TRBD1. With 3 bases clipped from V and 6 bases from J, the junction kept 6 bases outside the gene matches. CDR1 and CDR2 (germline): LNHDA, SQIVND (reference sequence). This CDR3 is built from 15 residues. In nucleotides, the CDR3 is TGTGCCAGTAGTATGGGACAGGGCCGGGTTCAGCCCCAGCATTTT. Encoded protein: CASSMGQGRVQPQHF.

This chain joins TRBV19 and TRBJ1-1; no clear D. V gave up 0 bases and J gave up 8 bases, with 13 bases separating them. Germline V lookup: CDR1 LNHDA, CDR2 SQIVND (reference sequence). This CDR3 is built from 14 residues. The CDR3 is CASSIDRQSSEAFF. The CDR3 DNA reads as TGTGCCAGTAGTATAGACAGGCAGTCCAGCGAAGCTTTCTTT.

This chain joins TRBV11-3 and TRBJ2-6; the D is unclear. CDR1 and CDR2 from the germline V gene are SGHNT and YENEEA. This CDR3 comprises 14 residues. V lost 7 bases to trimming and J lost 1 base, with 8 bases between them. Here the CDR3 DNA reads TGTGCCAGCACGGAGTTTTCTGGGGCCAACGTCCTGACTTTC. This encodes CASTEFSGANVLTF. The full variable domain, with the rest looked up from reference TRBV11-3 and TRBJ2-6, is EAGVVQSPRYKIIEKKQPVAFWCNPISGHNTLYWYLQNLGQGPELLIRYENEEAVDDSQLPKDRFSAERLKGVDSTLKIQPAELGDSAVYLCASTEFSGANVLTFGAGSRLTVL.

The chain joins TRBV11-2 to TRBJ2-7; D gene ambiguous. Germline V CDR1 and CDR2: SGHAT, FQNNGV. The CDR3 has 11 amino acids. With 4 bases removed from V and 2 bases from J, the gap between germline ends came to 3 bases. CDR3 DNA: TGTGCCAGCAGCTCAACCTACGAGCAGTACTTC. This sequence encodes CASSSTYEQYF.

This rearrangement joins TRBV27 to TRBJ2-7, with a tentative D call TRBD1 (5 bases). Per the germline V gene, CDR1 is MNHEY and CDR2 is SMNVEV (reference sequence). Trimming removed 0 bases from V and 6 bases from J, with 15 bases in between. This CDR3 has 15 residues. The DNA of the CDR3 is TGTGCCAGCAGTTTATCTACAGGAAGATGGCGCGAGCAGTACTTC. Protein sequence: CASSLSTGRWREQYF.

This clone was counted a few times. This chain uses TRBV29-1 with TRBJ2-7, with a possible D match to TRBD1 (9 bases). Germline loops: CDR1 SQVTM, CDR2 ANQGSEA. Between the trimmed V and J ends, which lost 6 bases and 0 bases, there was a span of 18 bases. The length of the CDR3 is 15 residues. The CDR3 DNA is TGCAGCGTCGGGAGGGGACAGGGTATCTCCTACGAGCAGTACTTC. Its protein is CSVGRGQGISYEQYF.

J is TRBJ1-2 and V is TRBV18, with 8 bases identical to TRBD1. The CDR3 loop spans 15 amino acids. Germline values: CDR1 KGHSH, CDR2 LQKENI. V trimming: 6 bases; J trimming: 0 bases; junction bases outside the gene matches: 6. CDR3 in amino acids: CASSEGQVSNYGYTF. The CDR3 nucleotides read TGTGCCAGCTCGGAGGGACAGGTCTCTAACTATGGCTACACCTTC.

V gene TRBV5-1 combines with J gene TRBJ1-6; 7 bases match TRBD1. J lost 9 bases, V lost 0 bases, and 9 bases had no gene match. Germline V gene lookup returns CDR1 SGHRS and CDR2 YFSETQ. The CDR3 loop spans 16 amino acids. The CDR3 DNA reads TGCGCCAGCAGCTTGGCCGTCGGCAGGGGGTCTTCACCCCTCCACTTT. Translating gives CASSLAVGRGSSPLHF.

J is TRBJ1-5 and V is TRBV19, with 7 bases lining up with TRBD1. This CDR3 has 14 amino acids. CDR1 LNHDA and CDR2 SQIVND come from the germline V gene (reference sequence). Losses at the gene ends were 2 bases for V and 2 bases for J; bases not matched to a gene: 0. The CDR3 reads CASSITGGNQPQHF. The DNA of the CDR3 is TGTGCCAGTAGTATAACAGGGGGCAATCAGCCCCAGCATTTT.

This clone has only one observation. The chain is built from TRBV7-9 and TRBJ1-2, with a tentative D call TRBD1 (5 bases). The length of the CDR3 is 13 residues. V was pared by 3 bases and J by 4 bases, with 9 bases between. Per the germline V gene, CDR1 is SEHNR and CDR2 is FQNEAQ (reference sequence). CDR3 loop: CASSFDSIYGYTF. In DNA, the CDR3 is TGTGCCAGCAGCTTCGACAGCATCTATGGCTACACCTTC. Using reference TRBV7-9 and TRBJ1-2 for the parts outside the CDR3, the full variable domain is DTGVSQNPRHKITKRGQNVTFRCDPISEHNRLYWYRQTLGQGPEFLTYFQNEAQLEKSRLLSDRFSAERPKGSFSTLEIQRTEQGDSAMYLCASSFDSIYGYTFGSGTRLTVV.

The chain recombines TRBV29-1 with TRBJ1-2; D is ambiguous. Germline CDR1 is SQVTM and CDR2 is ANQGSEA. V gave up 1 base and J gave up 0 bases, with 9 bases separating them. The CDR3 loop spans 14 amino acids. In nucleotides, the CDR3 is TGCAGCGTTGAAGTAGCGGGGACTAACTATGGCTACACCTTC. This gives the protein CSVEVAGTNYGYTF. Supplemented by reference TRBV29-1 and TRBJ1-2, the full variable domain reads SAVISQKPSRDICQRGTSLTIQCQVDSQVTMMFWYRQQPGQSLTLIATANQGSEATYESGFVIDKFPISRPNLTFSTLTVSNMSPEDSSIYLCSVEVAGTNYGYTFGSGTRLTVV.

CDR3 sequence: CASSPTPQRNSPLHF. The DNA for the CDR3 is TGTGCCAGCAGCCCGACCCCCCAGAGGAATTCACCCCTCCACTTT. V and J are TRBV14 and TRBJ1-6; D not certain. Germline-derived CDR1 and CDR2 are SGHDN and FVKESK. The germline V and J ends were trimmed by 4 bases and 7 bases, with 14 bases remaining between them. There are 15 residues in the CDR3.

This chain joins TRBV10-3 and TRBJ2-5; D call uncertain. Germline-derived CDR1 and CDR2 are ENHRY and SYGVKD. The CDR3 spans 13 residues. Trimming stripped 2 bases from V and 2 bases from J, with 6 bases between. In nucleotides, the CDR3 is TGTGCCATCAGTGAGACAGATCAAGAGACCCAGTACTTC. Protein: CAISETDQETQYF.

The chain combines TRBV10-3 with TRBJ1-5; D gene unclear. Germline values: CDR1 ENHRY, CDR2 SYGVKD. The ends were cut back, 0 bases at V and 4 bases at J, with 22 bases in the middle. The CDR3 sequence is 19 residues long. CDR3 in amino acids: CAISESMEGLRPNNQPQHF. CDR3 in DNA: TGTGCCATCAGTGAGTCGATGGAGGGATTGCGGCCCAATAATCAGCCCCAGCATTTT.

The chain carries TRBV11-2 and TRBJ2-3, with TRBD2 as a possible D gene (6 bases). Germline assignment: CDR1 SGHAT and CDR2 FQNNGV. Between the trimmed V and J ends, which lost 2 bases and 0 bases, there was a span of 18 bases. The length of the CDR3 is 18 residues. In DNA form, the CDR3 reads TGTGCCAGCAGCTTAAGGGACGGACTAATGACTAGCACAGATACGCAGTATTTT. Translation: CASSLRDGLMTSTDTQYF.

The V call is TRBV14, the J call TRBJ1-2; TRBD1 aligns across 7 bases. V was clipped by 0 bases and J by 2 bases; unmatched bases: 3. The CDR3 loop spans 15 amino acids. Germline V gene sequence: CDR1 SGHDN, CDR2 FVKESK. CDR3 DNA sequence: TGTGCCAGCAGCCAAGAAAAGGGGGCGAACTATGGCTACACCTTC. Its protein product is CASSQEKGANYGYTF.

This chain links TRBV19 with TRBJ1-6; TRBD1 aligns across 7 bases. Trimming took 5 bases from V and 7 from J; bases not matched to a gene: 5. Germline CDR1 LNHDA, CDR2 SQIVND (reference sequence). The CDR3 is 14 residues long. The CDR3 protein is CASSPGGWNSPLHF. The CDR3 nucleotides read TGTGCCAGTAGTCCAGGGGGTTGGAATTCACCCCTCCACTTT.

This clone has only a few counts. V gene TRBV12-3 or TRBV12-4 combines with J gene TRBJ2-7; D unresolved. Trimming removed 6 bases at V and 4 bases at J, with 7 bases between. The CDR3 runs to 11 residues. The CDR3, as DNA: TGTGCCAGCAGCTCGGGTTACGAGCAGTACTTC. Translating gives CASSSGYEQYF.

The chain is built from TRBV5-1 and TRBJ2-3, with TRBD2 identical over 11 bases. Germline V gene sequence: CDR1 SGHRS, CDR2 YFSETQ. V shed 1 base and J 0 bases; nucleotides not matched to a gene: 10. The CDR3 covers 19 residues. Written as DNA, the CDR3 is TGCGCCAGCAGCTTGTCTAGCGGGGGGCCGGCATGGAGCACAGATACGCAGTATTTT. It encodes CASSLSSGGPAWSTDTQYF.